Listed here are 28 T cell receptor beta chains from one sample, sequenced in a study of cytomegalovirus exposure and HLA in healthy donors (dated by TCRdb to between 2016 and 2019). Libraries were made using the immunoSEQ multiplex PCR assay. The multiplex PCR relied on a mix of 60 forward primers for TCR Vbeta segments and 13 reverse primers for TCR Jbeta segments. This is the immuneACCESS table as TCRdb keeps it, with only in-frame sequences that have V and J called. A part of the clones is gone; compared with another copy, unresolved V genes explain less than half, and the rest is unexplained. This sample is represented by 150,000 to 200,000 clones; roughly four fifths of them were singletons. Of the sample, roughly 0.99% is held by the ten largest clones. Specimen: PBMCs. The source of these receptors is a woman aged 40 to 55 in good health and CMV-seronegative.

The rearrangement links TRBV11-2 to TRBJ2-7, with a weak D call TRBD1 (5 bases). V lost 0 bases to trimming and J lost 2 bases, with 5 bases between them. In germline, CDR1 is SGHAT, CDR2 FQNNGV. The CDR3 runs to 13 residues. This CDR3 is CASSLDRAYEQYF. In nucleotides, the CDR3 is TGTGCCAGCAGCTTAGACAGGGCCTACGAGCAGTACTTC.

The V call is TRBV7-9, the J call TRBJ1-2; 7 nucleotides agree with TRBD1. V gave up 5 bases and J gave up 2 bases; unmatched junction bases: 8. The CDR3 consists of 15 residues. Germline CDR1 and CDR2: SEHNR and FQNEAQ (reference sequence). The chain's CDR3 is CASSGAGTENYGYTF. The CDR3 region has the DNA TGTGCCAGCAGCGGGGCGGGGACAGAGAACTATGGCTACACCTTC.

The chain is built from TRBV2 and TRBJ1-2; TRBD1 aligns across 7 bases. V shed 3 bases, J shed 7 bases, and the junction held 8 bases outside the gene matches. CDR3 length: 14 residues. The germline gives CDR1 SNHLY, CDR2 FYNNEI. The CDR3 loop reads CASSDWEQGFGYTF. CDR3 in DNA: TGTGCCAGCAGTGATTGGGAACAGGGGTTTGGCTACACCTTC.

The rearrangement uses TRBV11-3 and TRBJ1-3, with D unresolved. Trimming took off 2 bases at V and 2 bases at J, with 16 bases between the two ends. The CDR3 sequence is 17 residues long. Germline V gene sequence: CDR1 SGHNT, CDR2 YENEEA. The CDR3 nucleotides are TGTGCCAGCAGCTTAATGGGAGCGGCAGTTACTGGAAACACCATATATTTT. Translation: CASSLMGAAVTGNTIYF.

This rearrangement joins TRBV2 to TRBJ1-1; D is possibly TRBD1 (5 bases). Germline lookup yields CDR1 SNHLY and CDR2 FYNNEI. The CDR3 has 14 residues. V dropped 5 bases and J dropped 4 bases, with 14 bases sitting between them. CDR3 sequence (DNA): TGTGCCAGCAGTAACCCCGGGGGAGGCACTGAAGCTTTCTTT. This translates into CASSNPGGGTEAFF.

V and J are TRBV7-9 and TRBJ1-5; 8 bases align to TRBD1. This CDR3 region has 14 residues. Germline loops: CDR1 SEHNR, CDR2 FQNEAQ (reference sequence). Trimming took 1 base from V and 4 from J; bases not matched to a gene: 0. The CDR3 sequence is CASSLGQGNQPQHF. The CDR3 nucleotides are TGTGCCAGCAGCTTAGGACAGGGGAATCAGCCCCAGCATTTT. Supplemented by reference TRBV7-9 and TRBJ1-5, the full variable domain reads DTGVSQNPRHKITKRGQNVTFRCDPISEHNRLYWYRQTLGQGPEFLTYFQNEAQLEKSRLLSDRFSAERPKGSFSTLEIQRTEQGDSAMYLCASSLGQGNQPQHFGDGTRLSIL.

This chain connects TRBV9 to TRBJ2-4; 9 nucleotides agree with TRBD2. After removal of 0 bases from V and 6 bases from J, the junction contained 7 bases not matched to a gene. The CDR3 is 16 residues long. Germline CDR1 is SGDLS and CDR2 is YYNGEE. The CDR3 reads CASSVGVAGDINIQYF. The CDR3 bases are TGTGCCAGCAGCGTAGGGGTAGCGGGAGATATAAACATTCAGTACTTC.

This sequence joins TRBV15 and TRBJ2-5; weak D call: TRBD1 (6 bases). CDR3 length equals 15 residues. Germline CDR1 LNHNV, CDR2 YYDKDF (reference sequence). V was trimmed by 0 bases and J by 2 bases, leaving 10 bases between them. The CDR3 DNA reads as TGTGCCACCAGCAGAGACCCCGGACAGCAAGAGACCCAGTACTTC. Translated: CATSRDPGQQETQYF. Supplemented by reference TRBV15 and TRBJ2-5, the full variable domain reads DAMVIQNPRYQVTQFGKPVTLSCSQTLNHNVMYWYQQKSSQAPKLLFHYYDKDFNNEADTPDNFQSRRPNTSFCFLDIRSPGLGDTAMYLCATSRDPGQQETQYFGPGTRLLVL.

The CDR3 coding sequence is TGTGCCAGTTCACTCTATGGACAGGTTGCCTACGAGCAGTACTTC. Protein sequence: CASSLYGQVAYEQYF. The rearrangement joins TRBV28 to TRBJ2-7; TRBD1 matches 7 bases. Trimming at V came to 9 bases and at J to 2 bases, leaving 13 bases not matched to a gene. The germline V gene encodes CDR1 MDHEN and CDR2 SYDVKM. The CDR3 covers 15 residues.

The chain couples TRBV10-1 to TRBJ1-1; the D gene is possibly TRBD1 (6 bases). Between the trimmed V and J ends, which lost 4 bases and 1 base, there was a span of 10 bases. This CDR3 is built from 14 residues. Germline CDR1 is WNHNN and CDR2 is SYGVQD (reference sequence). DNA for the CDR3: TGCGCCAGCAGTGTGGACAGTCCGAACACTGAAGCTTTCTTT. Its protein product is CASSVDSPNTEAFF.

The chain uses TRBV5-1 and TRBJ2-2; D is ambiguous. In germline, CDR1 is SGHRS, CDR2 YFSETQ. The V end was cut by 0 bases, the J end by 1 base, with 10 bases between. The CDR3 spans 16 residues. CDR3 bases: TGCGCCAGCAGCTTGGTTGCAGGCAAGAACACCGGGGAGCTGTTTTTT. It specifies CASSLVAGKNTGELFF.

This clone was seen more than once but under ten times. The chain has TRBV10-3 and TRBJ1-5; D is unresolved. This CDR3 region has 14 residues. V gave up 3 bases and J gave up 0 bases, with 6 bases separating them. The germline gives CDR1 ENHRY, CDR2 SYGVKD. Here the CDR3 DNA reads TGTGCCATCAGTGATAACTATAGCAATCAGCCCCAGCATTTT. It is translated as CAISDNYSNQPQHF.

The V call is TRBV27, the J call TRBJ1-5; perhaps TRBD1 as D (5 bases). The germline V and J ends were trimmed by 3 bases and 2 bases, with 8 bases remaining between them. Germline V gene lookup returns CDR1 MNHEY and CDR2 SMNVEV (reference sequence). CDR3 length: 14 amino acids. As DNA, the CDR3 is TGTGCCAGCAGTTTGGAAGGGGGCAATCAGCCCCAGCATTTT. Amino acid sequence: CASSLEGGNQPQHF.

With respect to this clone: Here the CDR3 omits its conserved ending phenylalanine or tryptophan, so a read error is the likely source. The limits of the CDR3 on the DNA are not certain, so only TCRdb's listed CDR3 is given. CDR3 sequence reads: CASSVQGDRGSDL. This rearrangement joins TRBV9 to TRBJ2-7; the table's D call of TRBD1 was not tested on the DNA. The CDR3 is made up of 13 amino acids, end residues included. Germline V CDR1 and CDR2: SGDLS, YYNGEE.

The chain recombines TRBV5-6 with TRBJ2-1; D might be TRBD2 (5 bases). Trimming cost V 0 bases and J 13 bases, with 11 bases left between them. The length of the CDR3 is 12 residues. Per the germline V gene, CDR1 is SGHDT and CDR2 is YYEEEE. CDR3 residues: CASSLVDSDQFF. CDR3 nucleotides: TGTGCCAGCAGCTTGGTGGACTCGGATCAGTTCTTC. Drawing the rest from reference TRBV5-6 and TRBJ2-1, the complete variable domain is DAGVTQSPTHLIKTRGQQVTLRCSPKSGHDTVSWYQQALGQGPQFIFQYYEEEERQRGNFPDRFSGHQFPNYSSELNVNALLLGDSALYLCASSLVDSDQFFGPGTRLTVL.

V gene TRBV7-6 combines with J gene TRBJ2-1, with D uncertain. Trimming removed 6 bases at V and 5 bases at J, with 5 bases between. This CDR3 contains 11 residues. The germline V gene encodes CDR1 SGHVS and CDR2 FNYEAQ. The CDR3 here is CASSIHNEQFF. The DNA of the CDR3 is TGTGCCAGCAGTATTCACAATGAGCAGTTCTTC.

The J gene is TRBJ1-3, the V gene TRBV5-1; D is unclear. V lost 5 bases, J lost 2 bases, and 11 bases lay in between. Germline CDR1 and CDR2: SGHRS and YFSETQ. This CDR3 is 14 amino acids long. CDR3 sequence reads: CASRPESPGNTIYF. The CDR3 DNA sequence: TGCGCCAGCAGACCGGAGTCCCCTGGAAACACCATATATTTT.

The CDR3 region is CASSDQGRGGEKLFF. Written as DNA, the CDR3 is TGTGCCAGCAGCGATCAGGGGAGGGGTGGTGAAAAACTGTTTTTT. V usage is TRBV7-6 and J usage is TRBJ1-4, with TRBD1 as a possible D gene (6 bases). Trimming took off 5 bases at V and 7 bases at J, with 17 bases between the two ends. CDR3 length equals 15 residues. Germline-derived CDR1 and CDR2 are SGHVS and FNYEAQ.

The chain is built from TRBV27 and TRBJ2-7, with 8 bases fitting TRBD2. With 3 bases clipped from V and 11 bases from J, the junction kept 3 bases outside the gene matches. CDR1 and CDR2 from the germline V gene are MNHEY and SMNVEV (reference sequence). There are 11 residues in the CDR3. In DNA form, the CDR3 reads TGTGCCAGCAGTTTCGGGGGGGCAAAGTACTTC. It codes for CASSFGGAKYF.

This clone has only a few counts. The DNA of the CDR3 is TGCAGCGCTACCCCGGGACTACCCTATAAGGAGCAGTTCTTC. Translation gives CSATPGLPYKEQFF. The rearrangement links TRBV29-1 to TRBJ2-1; 7 positions match TRBD2. Germline-derived CDR1 and CDR2 are SQVTM and ANQGSEA. V was clipped by 7 bases and J by 10 bases; unmatched bases: 16. CDR3 length: 14 residues.

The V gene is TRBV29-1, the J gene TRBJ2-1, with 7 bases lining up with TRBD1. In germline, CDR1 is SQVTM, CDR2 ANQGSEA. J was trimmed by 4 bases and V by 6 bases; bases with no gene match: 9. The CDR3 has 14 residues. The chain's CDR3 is CSVAGGQFYNEQFF. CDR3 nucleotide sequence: TGCAGCGTAGCAGGGGGACAGTTTTACAATGAGCAGTTCTTC.

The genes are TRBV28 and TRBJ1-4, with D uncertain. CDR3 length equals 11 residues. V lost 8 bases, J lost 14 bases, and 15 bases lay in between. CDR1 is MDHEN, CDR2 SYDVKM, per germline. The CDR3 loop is CASRSSGRLFF. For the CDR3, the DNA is TGTGCCAGCCGGTCATCGGGGAGGCTGTTTTTT.

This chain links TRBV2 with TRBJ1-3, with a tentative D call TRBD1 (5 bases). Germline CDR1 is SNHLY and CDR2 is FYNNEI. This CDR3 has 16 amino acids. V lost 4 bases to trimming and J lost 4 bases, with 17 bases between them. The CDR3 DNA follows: TGTGCCAGCAGTGTTCAAGGGACTACGATAGGAAACACCATATATTTT. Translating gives CASSVQGTTIGNTIYF.

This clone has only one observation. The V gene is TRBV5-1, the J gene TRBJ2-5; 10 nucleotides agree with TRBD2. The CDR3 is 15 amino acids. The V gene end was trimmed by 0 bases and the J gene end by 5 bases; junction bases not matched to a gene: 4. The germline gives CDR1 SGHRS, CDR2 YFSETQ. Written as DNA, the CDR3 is TGCGCCAGCAGCTTGGCCACTAGCGGGACGGAGACCCAGTACTTC. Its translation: CASSLATSGTETQYF.

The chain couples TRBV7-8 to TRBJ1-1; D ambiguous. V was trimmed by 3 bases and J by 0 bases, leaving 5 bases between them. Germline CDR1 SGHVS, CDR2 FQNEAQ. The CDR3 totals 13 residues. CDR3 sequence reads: CASSLGMNTEAFF. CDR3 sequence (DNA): TGTGCCAGCAGCTTGGGCATGAACACTGAAGCTTTCTTT.

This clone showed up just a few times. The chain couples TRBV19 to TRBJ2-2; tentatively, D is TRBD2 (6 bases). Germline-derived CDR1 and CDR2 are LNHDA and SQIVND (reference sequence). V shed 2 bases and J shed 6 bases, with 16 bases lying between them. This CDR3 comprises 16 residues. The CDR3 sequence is CASSISMGGSAGELFF. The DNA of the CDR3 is TGTGCCAGTAGTATATCAATGGGGGGTTCGGCCGGGGAGCTGTTTTTT.

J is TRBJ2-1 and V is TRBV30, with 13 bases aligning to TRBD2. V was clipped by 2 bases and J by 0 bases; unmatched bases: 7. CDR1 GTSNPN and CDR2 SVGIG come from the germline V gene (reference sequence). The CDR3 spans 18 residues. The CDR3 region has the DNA TGTGCCTGGAGTATAAGCCGGACTAGCGGGAGCTCCTACAATGAGCAGTTCTTC. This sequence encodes CAWSISRTSGSSYNEQFF.

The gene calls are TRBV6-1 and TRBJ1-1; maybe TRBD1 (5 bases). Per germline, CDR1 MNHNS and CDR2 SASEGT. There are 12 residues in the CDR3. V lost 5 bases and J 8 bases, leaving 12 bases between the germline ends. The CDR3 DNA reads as TGTGCCAGCAGTCCGACAGTAGTAGAAGCTTTCTTT. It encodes CASSPTVVEAFF.